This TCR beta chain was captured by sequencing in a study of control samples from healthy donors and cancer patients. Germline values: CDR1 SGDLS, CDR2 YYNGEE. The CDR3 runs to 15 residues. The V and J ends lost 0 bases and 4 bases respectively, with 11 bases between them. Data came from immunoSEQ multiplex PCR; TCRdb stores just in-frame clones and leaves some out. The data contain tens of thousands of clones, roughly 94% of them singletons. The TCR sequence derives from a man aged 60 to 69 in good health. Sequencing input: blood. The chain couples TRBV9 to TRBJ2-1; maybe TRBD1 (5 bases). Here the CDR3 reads CASSVAAGLYNEQFF. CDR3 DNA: TGTGCCAGCAGCGTAGCTGCAGGGTTGTACAATGAGCAGTTCTTC.